This record looks at one T cell receptor (beta chain) sequence and its context. Its target is unknown. The source of the sample is a study of blood T cells in healthy people across ages. The second PCR ran about 6 to 11 cycles with a sample-barcoded 5' primer and J-beta primers. TCRdb re-analysed the 5' RACE reads in MiXCR, keeping a single row per CDR3 protein. In the table there are hundreds of thousands of distinct CDR3 sequences, around 49% of which are singletons. PBMCs, at least 6 million per sample, were isolated. This CDR3 has 15 amino acids. The germline gives CDR1 SNHLY, CDR2 FYNNEI. V gave up 5 bases and J gave up 5 bases, with 18 bases separating them. General study findings and limits: Measured against age, TCR beta diversity per million T cells decreased in a roughly linear manner.

The specimen sequenced was blood. This chain uses TRBV2 with TRBJ1-2; no firm D call. The sequence was obtained from a woman aged 55-69 years in good health. CDR3 region: CASSLGRHIMYGYTF. The CDR3 DNA reads TGTGCCAGCAGTTTAGGCAGGCACATTATGTATGGCTACACCTTC.